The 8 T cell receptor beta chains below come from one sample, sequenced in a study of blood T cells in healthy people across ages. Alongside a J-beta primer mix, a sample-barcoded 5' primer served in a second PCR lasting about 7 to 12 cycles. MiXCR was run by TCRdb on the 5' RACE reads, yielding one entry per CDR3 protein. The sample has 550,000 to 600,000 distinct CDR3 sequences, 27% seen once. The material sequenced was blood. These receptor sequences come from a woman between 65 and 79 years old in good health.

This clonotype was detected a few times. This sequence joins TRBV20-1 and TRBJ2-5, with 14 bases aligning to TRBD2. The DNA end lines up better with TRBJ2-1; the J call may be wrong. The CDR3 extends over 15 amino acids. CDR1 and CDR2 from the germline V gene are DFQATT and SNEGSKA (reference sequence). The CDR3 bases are TGCAGTGCTTTAGGACTAGCGGGGGGAAATAGTGAGCAGTTCTTC. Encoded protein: CSALGLAGGNSEQFF.

DNA of the CDR3: TGTGCCAGCAAGGGTCGGACAGGGGGAGAGACCCAGTACTTC. Translated, it gives CASKGRTGGETQYF. The chain combines TRBV7-2 with TRBJ2-5, with 10 bases identical to TRBD1. V gave up 7 bases and J gave up 4 bases; unmatched junction bases: 6. Germline loops: CDR1 SGHTA, CDR2 FQGNSA. The CDR3 spans 14 residues.

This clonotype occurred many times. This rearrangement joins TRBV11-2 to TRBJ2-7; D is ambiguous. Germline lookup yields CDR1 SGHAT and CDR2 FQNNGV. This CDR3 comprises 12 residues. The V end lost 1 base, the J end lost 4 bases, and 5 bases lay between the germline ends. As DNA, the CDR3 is TGTGCCAGCAGCTTAGCCCGATACGAGCAGTACTTC. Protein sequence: CASSLARYEQYF.

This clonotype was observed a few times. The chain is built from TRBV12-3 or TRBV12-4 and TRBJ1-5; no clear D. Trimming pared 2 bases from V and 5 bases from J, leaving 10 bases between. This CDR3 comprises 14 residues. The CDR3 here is CASSLMSWDQPQHF. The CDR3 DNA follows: TGTGCCAGCAGTTTAATGAGTTGGGATCAGCCCCAGCATTTT.

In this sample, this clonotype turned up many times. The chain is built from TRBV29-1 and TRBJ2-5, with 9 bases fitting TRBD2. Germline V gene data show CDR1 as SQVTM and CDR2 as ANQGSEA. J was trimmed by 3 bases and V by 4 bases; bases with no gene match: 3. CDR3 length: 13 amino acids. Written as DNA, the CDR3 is TGCAGCGTTGGGACTAGCGCGGAAGAGACCCAGTACTTC. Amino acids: CSVGTSAEETQYF. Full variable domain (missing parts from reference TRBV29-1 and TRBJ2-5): SAVISQKPSRDICQRGTSLTIQCQVDSQVTMMFWYRQQPGQSLTLIATANQGSEATYESGFVIDKFPISRPNLTFSTLTVSNMSPEDSSIYLCSVGTSAEETQYFGPGTRLLVL.

CDR3 DNA: TGTGCCAGCAGCTTGGACATCCGGGAGCAGTTCTTC. Protein: CASSLDIREQFF. The chain links TRBV7-9 to TRBJ2-5; D is perhaps TRBD1 (5 bases). The better agreement between TRBJ2-1 and the DNA end casts doubt on the J call. This CDR3 region has 12 residues. From germline, CDR1 is SEHNR and CDR2 FQNEAQ (reference sequence).

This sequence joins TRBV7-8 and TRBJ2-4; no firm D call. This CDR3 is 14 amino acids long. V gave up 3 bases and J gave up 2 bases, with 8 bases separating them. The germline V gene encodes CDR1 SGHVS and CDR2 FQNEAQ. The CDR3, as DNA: TGTGCCAGCAGCTTGGATTTGTCCAAAAACATTCAGTACTTC. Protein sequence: CASSLDLSKNIQYF.

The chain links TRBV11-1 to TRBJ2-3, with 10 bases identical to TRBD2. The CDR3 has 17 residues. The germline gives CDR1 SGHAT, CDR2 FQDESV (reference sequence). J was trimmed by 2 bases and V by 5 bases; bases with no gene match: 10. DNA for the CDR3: TGTGCCAGCAGCCGATACGGGACTAGCGTCCCCACAGATACGCAGTATTTT. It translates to CASSRYGTSVPTDTQYF.